The rows below give T cell receptor beta chains drawn from one sample of a study of cytotoxic CD8 clonotypes in ibrutinib-treated CLL. Measured with immunoSEQ multiplex PCR; TCRdb has only the in-frame clones, and not every one. The sample yields about 160,000 clones, 81% seen once. The sample consisted of PBMCs, taken after 12 months of ibrutinib treatment. The receptors come from a human donor with chronic lymphocytic leukemia. Both conserved end residues are part of each CDR3.

j_gene: TRBJ1-5; v_gene: TRBV28; len: 14; CDR3aa: CASKDDRGAQPQHF
j_gene: TRBJ2-1; v_gene: TRBV15; len: 16; CDR3aa: CATSREAGGNYNEQFF
j_gene: TRBJ1-1; v_gene: TRBV4-3; len: 16; CDR3aa: CASSQLIGQGNTEAFF
j_gene: TRBJ1-2; v_gene: TRBV5-1; len: 13; CDR3aa: CASSLGQGGGYTF
j_gene: TRBJ1-2; v_gene: TRBV9; len: 14; CDR3aa: CASSVEGQGHGYTF
j_gene: TRBJ2-7; v_gene: TRBV7-9; len: 15; CDR3aa: CASSEKVGVGYEQYF
j_gene: TRBJ2-7; v_gene: TRBV28; len: 14; CDR3aa: CASSLSQKSYEQYF
j_gene: TRBJ2-1; v_gene: TRBV5-1; len: 15; CDR3aa: CASSLDGSGYNEQFF
j_gene: TRBJ2-7; v_gene: TRBV4-1; len: 15; CDR3aa: CASSQDPIRVYEQYF
j_gene: TRBJ2-5; v_gene: TRBV28; len: 14; CDR3aa: CASSLIGVRETQYF
j_gene: TRBJ1-2; v_gene: TRBV7-2; len: 14; CDR3aa: CASSSYLGENGYTF
j_gene: TRBJ1-2; v_gene: TRBV6-5; len: 13; CDR3aa: CASSYSSNIGYTF
j_gene: TRBJ1-3; v_gene: TRBV9; len: 16; CDR3aa: CASSSRGDRSGNTIYF
j_gene: TRBJ2-1; v_gene: TRBV7-9; len: 15; CDR3aa: CASSPSGSAHNEQFF
j_gene: TRBJ1-2; v_gene: TRBV28; len: 14; CDR3aa: CASKLGQGGEGYTF
j_gene: TRBJ2-3; v_gene: TRBV27; len: 19; CDR3aa: CASSKDRGHTLASTDTQYF
j_gene: TRBJ1-2; v_gene: TRBV4-3; len: 14; CDR3aa: CASSRGTGDYGYTF